This TCR beta chain was captured by sequencing in a study of blood T cell repertoires in COVID-19. The CDR3 length is 14 residues. In germline, CDR1 is SGHRS, CDR2 YFSETQ. V shed 1 base and J shed 2 bases, with 10 bases lying between them. Using immunoSEQ multiplex PCR, the repertoire was profiled, and TCRdb retains in-frame clones only, with some absent. This sample yields roughly 130,000 clones, of which over 75% are seen a single time; approximately 16% belongs to the top ten. This clone was found once. The TCR originated in a man aged 55 to 70 with active or convalescent COVID-19. The chain joins TRBV5-1 to TRBJ2-7; D might be TRBD2 (5 bases). The specimen was peripheral blood. CDR3 in amino acids: CASSLNWEPYEQYF. CDR3 in DNA: TGCGCCAGCAGCTTGAATTGGGAGCCCTACGAGCAGTACTTC.